Included here is one T cell receptor (beta chain) sequence, with context. V shed 1 base and J 3 bases; nucleotides not matched to a gene: 1. The germline V gene has CDR1 SGHTA and CDR2 FQGTGA. The CDR3 runs 17 residues. This specimen belongs to a study of graft-versus-host responses after intestinal transplantation. Overall study findings and caveats: Early post-transplant HvG declines showed an association with peak circulating GvH clone levels.

Repertoires were generated with immunoSEQ multiplex PCR, while TCRdb's copy carries only in-frame clones and drops some. The top ten hold around 5.5% of the sample, which has over 5,500 clones, about 20% seen once. The chain joins TRBV7-3 to TRBJ2-1; 15 nucleotides agree with TRBD2. This TCR derives from a human patient who was an organ donor for intestinal transplantation. Source: alloreactive CD4+ T cells from a mixed lymphocyte reaction culture, taken before transplantation. The sample's subset: CFSE-low proliferating T cells sorted from approximately 6-day pre-transplant mixed lymphocyte reaction (GvH or HvG direction). CDR3 nucleotides: TGTGCCAGCAGCTTAAGGGGACTAGCGGGGGGCTACAATGAGCAGTTCTTC. Translating it yields CASSLRGLAGGYNEQFF. Full variable domain (remainder filled in from reference TRBV7-3 and TRBJ2-1): GAGVSQTPSNKVTEKGKYVELRCDPISGHTALYWYRQSLGQGPEFLIYFQGTGAADDSGLPNDRFFAVRPEGSVSTLKIQRTERGDSAVYLCASSLRGLAGGYNEQFFGPGTRLTVL.